This TCR beta chain was captured by sequencing in a study of cytomegalovirus exposure and HLA in healthy donors. Only in-frame clones appear in the TCRdb table, and some are missing; sequencing was by immunoSEQ multiplex PCR. The table records 60,000 to 75,000 clones, roughly 96% of them present only once. The donors were part of the validation cohort of 120 or so subjects. That cohort was separate from the first cohort, which comprised 700 or so subjects. Study outcomes and limitations: The CMV antigen specificity of a few CMV-associated chains was confirmed through in vitro analysis. The classifier reportedly diagnosed cytomegalovirus status with high sensitivity and specificity. The dataset shows that most TCR sequences were rare, while some public TCRs occurred in many donors.

In the case of this clone: What it recognizes is unknown.

This TCR was recovered from a man between 18 and 35 years old in good health and CMV-seronegative. The material sequenced was PBMCs.

The CDR3 spells CASSLGQGGPYEQYF. CDR3 nucleotides: TGTGCCAGCAGCTTGGGACAGGGAGGCCCCTACGAGCAGTACTTC. The J gene is TRBJ2-7, the V gene TRBV5-4; TRBD1 is a possible D gene (7 bases). From germline, CDR1 is SGHNT and CDR2 YYREEE (reference sequence). This CDR3 is built from 15 residues. The V end was cut by 0 bases, the J end by 2 bases, with 12 bases between.